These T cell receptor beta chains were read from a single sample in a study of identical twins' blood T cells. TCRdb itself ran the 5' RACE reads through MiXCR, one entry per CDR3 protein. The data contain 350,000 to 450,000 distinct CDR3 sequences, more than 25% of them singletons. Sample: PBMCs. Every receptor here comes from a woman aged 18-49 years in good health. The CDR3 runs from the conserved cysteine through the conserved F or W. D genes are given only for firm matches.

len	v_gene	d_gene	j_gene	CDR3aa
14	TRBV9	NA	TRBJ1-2	CASSAYDQGGSYTF
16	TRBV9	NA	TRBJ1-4	CASSVGTRDGTEKLFF
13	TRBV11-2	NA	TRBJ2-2	CASTLRMAGELFF
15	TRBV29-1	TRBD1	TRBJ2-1	CSVAKGGRGFGEQFF
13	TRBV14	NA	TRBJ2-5	CASAAGKGETQYF
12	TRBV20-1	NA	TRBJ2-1	CIRTRAGNEQFF
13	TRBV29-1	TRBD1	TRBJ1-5	CSVGDSIYQPQHF
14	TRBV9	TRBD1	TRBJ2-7	CASSVWDSSYEQYF
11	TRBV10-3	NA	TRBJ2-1	CAISGSDEQFF
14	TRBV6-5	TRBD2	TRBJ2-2	CASYTSGGDGELFF
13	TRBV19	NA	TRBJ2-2	CASTLSSTGELFF
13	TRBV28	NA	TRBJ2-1	CASSGSPHNEQFF
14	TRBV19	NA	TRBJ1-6	CASSVGTDNSPLHF
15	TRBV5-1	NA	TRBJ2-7	CASSLGPTSSYEQYF
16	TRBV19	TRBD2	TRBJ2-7	CASSMEPGLASDEQYF
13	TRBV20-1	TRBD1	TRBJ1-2	CSATGQGGYGYTF
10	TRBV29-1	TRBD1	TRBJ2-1	CSGVQGAPFF
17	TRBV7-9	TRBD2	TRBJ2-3	CASSLLMTSGKGDTQYF
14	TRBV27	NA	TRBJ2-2	CASSFVWNTGELFF
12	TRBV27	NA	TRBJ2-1	CASSPGYNEQFF
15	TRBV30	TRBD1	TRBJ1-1	CAWSVRGTANTEAFF
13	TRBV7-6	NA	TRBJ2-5	CASTDSPGETQYF
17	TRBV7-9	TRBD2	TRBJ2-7	CASSSGTSGFSSYEQYF
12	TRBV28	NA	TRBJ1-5	CASSLYRQPQHF
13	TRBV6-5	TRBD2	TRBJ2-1	CASSYFSGSIQFF
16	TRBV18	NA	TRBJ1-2	CASSPTGTPTNYGYTF
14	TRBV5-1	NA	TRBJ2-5	CASSLEGNGETQYF
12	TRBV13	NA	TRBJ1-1	CASSLSGAEAFF
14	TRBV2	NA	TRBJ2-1	CASTSSPSYNEQFF
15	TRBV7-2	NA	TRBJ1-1	CASSFDLQTNTEAFF
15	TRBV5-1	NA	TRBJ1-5	CASSLEGWSNQPQHF
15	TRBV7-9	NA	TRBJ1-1	CASRAQGRLNTEAFF
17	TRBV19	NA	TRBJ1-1	CASRKGLTGPMNTEAFF
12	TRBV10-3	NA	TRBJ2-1	CAISASYNEQFF
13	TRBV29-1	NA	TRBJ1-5	CSVGADSNQPQHF
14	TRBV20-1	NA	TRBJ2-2	CSAYGRGNTGELFF
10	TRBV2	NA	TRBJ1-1	CASKGWEAFF
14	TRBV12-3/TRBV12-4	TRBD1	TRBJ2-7	CASSSTGFPYEQYF
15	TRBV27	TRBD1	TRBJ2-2	CASRDRGTRTGELFF
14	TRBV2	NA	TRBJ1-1	CASSTGLSHTEAFF
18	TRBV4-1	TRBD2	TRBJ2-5	CASSFGLAGGLMFETQYF
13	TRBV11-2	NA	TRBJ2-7	CASSLDPNNGQYF
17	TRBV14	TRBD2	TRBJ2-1	CASSQGTSGSYSIEQFF
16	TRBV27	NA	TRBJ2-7	CASSAYWTVPYYEQYF
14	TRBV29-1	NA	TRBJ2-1	CSVEKEGYYNEQFF
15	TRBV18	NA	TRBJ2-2	CASSPQGANTGELFF
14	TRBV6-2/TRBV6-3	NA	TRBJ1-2	CASSTGIGNYGYTF
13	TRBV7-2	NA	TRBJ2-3	CASSRKDADTQYF
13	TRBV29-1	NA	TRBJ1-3	CSARVSSGNTIYF
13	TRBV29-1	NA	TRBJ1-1	CSAIDRRNTEAFF
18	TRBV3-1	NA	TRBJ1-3	CASSQVSSGPDSGNTIYF
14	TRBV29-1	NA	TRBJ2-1	CSARRSLVNNEQFF
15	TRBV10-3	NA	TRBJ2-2	CANSKGRESAGELFF